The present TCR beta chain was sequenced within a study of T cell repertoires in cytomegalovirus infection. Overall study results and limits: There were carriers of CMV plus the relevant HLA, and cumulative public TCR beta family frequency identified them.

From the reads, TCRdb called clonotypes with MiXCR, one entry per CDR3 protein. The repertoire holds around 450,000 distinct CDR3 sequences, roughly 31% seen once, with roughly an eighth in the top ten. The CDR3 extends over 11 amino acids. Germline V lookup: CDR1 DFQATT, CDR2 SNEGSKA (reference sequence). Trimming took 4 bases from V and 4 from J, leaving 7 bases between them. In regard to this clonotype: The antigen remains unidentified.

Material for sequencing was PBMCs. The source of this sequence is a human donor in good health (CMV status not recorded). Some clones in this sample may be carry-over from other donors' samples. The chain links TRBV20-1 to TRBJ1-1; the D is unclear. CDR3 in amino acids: CSANMATEAFF. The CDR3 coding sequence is TGCAGTGCTAACATGGCCACTGAAGCTTTCTTT.